The sequence of this T cell receptor beta chain was determined in a study of blood T cell repertoires in COVID-19. Study-level background: The United States, Italy and Spain provided the acute and convalescent COVID-19 samples.

The CDR3 extends over 13 amino acids. V was pared by 6 bases and J by 5 bases, with 3 bases of the junction left unmatched. CDR1 and CDR2 (germline): SNHLY, FYNNEI. Produced via immunoSEQ multiplex PCR; TCRdb's table is partial and in-frame only. There are around 250,000 clones in the sample; around 84% occur only once, and around 15% lies in the top ten. This clone was picked up a small number of times. Before being deemed recovered, Cohort 3 donors had two negative PCRs, clearance, or symptom resolution. The V call is TRBV2, the J call TRBJ2-2; TRBD1 aligns across 7 bases. The receptor was derived from a man between 18 and 29 years old who had recovered from COVID-19. Material: PBMCs or T cells enriched from blood (not recorded which). CDR3: CASSLQGTGELFF. DNA of the CDR3: TGTGCCAGCAGCCTACAGGGGACCGGGGAGCTGTTTTTT.